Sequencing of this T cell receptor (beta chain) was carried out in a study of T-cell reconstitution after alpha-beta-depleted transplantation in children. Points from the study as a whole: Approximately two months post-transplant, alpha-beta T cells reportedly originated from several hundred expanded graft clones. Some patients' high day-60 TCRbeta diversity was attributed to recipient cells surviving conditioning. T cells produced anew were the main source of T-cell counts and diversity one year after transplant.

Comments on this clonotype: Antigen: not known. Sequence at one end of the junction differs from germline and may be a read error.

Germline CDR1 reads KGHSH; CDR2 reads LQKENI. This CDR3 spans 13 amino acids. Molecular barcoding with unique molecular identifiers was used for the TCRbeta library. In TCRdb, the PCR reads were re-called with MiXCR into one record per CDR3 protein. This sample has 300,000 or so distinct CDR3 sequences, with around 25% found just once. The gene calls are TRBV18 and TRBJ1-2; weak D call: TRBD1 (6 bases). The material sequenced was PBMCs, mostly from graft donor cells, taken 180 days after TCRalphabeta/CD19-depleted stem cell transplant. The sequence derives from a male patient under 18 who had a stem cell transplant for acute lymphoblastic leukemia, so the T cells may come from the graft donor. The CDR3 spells CASSPRQGNGDTF. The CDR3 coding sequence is TGTGCCAGCTCACCACGGCAGGGGAATGGCGACACCTTC.